This T cell receptor (beta chain) was sequenced during a study of T cells in Graves' hyperthyroidism and ophthalmopathy. In this sample, this clonotype turned up once. TCR beta CDR3 regions were amplified from RNA transcripts. HTBI primers were used for first-round RT-PCR of the TCR CDR3. One entry per CDR3 protein results from TCRdb running MiXCR on the multiplex PCR reads. The sample yields about 700,000 distinct CDR3 sequences, over 40% seen once. Unmatched junction bases numbered 6, after V lost 1 base and J lost 10 bases. This CDR3 spans 13 amino acids. Germline lookup yields CDR1 LNHNV and CDR2 YYDKDF (reference sequence). Lactation, pregnancy, other autoimmune disease or uncontrolled infection led to exclusion of patients. For the diagnoses, clinical symptoms, serum thyroxine and TRAb, thyroid ultrasound and orbital computed tomography were used.

Sequencing was performed on peripheral blood or thyroid tissue (not recorded which). V and J are TRBV15 and TRBJ1-2; 7 positions agree with TRBD1. This receptor was taken from an adult man with Graves' disease, either hyperthyroidism or ophthalmopathy (not recorded which). In DNA, the CDR3 is TGTGCCACCAGCAGAGCGGGGACAGATGCCTACACCTTC. Its translation: CATSRAGTDAYTF.